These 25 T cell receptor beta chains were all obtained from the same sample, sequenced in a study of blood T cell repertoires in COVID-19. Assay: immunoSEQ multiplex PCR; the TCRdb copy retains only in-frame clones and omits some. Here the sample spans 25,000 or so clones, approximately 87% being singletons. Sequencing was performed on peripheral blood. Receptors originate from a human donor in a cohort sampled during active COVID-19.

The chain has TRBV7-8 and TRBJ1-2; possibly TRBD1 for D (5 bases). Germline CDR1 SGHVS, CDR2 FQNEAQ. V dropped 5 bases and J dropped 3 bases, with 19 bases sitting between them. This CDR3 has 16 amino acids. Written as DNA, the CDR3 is TGTGCCAGCAGCCTCCCCGGGGCCGGGGAGGACTATGGCTACACCTTC. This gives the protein CASSLPGAGEDYGYTF.

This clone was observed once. The CDR3 sequence: CASSLTGPTGNQPQHF. In nucleotides, the CDR3 is TGTGCCAGCAGTCTTACAGGGCCCACTGGCAATCAGCCCCAGCATTTT. V usage is TRBV6-2 or TRBV6-3 and J usage is TRBJ1-5; perhaps TRBD1 as D (6 bases). The CDR3 has 16 residues. The germline CDR1 and CDR2 sequences are MNHEY and SVGEGT. With 5 bases removed from V and 2 bases from J, the gap between germline ends came to 16 bases.

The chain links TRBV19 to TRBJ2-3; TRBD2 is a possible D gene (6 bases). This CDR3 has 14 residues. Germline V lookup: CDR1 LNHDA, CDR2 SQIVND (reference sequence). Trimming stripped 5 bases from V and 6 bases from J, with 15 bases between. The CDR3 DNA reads TGTGCCAGTAGTGCACCGGGGGTCACTGATACGCAGTATTTT. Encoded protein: CASSAPGVTDTQYF.

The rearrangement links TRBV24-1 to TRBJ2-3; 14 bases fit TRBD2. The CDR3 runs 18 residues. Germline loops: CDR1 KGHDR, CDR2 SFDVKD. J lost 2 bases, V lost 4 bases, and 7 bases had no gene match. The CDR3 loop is CATSDTTSGRAYTDTQYF. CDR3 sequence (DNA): TGTGCCACCAGTGACACGACTAGCGGGAGGGCCTACACAGATACGCAGTATTTT.

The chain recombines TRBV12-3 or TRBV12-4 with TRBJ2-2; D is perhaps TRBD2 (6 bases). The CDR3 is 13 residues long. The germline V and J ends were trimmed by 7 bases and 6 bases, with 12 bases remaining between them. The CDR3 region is CASTTGVAGELFF. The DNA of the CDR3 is TGTGCCAGCACTACGGGGGTTGCCGGGGAGCTGTTTTTT.

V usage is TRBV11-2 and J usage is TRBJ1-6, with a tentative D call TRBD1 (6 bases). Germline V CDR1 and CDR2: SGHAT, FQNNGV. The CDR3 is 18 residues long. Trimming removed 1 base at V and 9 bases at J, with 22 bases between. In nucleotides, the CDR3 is TGTGCCAGCAGCTTAGTTGCTCCCGGGGGGGCTTGGGGTTCACCCCTCCACTTT. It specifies CASSLVAPGGAWGSPLHF.

CDR3: CASSHMLTGGYSPLHF. DNA for the CDR3: TGTGCCAGCAGTCATATGCTGACAGGAGGTTATTCACCCCTCCACTTT. The genes are TRBV5-6 and TRBJ1-6; D might be TRBD1 (6 bases). The CDR3 spans 16 residues. Looked up from germline, CDR1 is SGHDT and CDR2 is YYEEEE. V lost 5 bases, J lost 8 bases, and 20 bases lay in between.

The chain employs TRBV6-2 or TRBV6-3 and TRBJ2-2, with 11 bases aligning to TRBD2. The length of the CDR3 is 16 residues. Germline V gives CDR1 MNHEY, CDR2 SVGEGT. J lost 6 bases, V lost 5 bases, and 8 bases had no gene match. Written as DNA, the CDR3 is TGTGCCAGCAGTACCCGACTAGCGGGGAGCCCCGGGGAGCTGTTTTTT. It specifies CASSTRLAGSPGELFF.

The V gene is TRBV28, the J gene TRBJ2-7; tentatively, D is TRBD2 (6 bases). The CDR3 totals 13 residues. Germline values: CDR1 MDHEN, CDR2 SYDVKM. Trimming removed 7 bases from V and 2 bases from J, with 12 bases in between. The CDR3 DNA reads TGTGCCAGCATCGGGACTCGACCCTACGAGCAGTACTTC. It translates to CASIGTRPYEQYF.

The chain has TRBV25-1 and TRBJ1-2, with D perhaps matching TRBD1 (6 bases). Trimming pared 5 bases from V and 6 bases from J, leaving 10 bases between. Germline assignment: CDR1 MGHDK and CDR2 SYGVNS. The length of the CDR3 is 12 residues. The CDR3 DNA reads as TGTGCCAGCAGTAGGAACAGGGATGGCTACACCTTC. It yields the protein CASSRNRDGYTF.

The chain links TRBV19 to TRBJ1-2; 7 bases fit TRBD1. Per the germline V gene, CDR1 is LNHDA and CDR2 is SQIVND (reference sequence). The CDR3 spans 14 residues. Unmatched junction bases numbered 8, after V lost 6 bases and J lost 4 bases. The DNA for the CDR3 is TGTGCCAGTAGAAACAGGGGAGGTCCCTATGGCTACACCTTC. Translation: CASRNRGGPYGYTF.

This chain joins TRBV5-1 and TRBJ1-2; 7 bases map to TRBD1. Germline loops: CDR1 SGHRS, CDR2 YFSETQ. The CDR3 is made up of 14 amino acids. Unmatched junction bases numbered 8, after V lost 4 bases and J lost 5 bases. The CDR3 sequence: CASSSGQVEYGYTF. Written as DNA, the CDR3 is TGCGCCAGCAGCAGCGGACAGGTGGAATATGGCTACACCTTC. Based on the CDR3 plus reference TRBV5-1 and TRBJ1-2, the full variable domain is KAGVTQTPRYLIKTRGQQVTLSCSPISGHRSVSWYQQTPGQGLQFLFEYFSETQRNKGNFPGRFSGRQFSNSRSEMNVSTLELGDSALYLCASSSGQVEYGYTFGSGTRLTVV.

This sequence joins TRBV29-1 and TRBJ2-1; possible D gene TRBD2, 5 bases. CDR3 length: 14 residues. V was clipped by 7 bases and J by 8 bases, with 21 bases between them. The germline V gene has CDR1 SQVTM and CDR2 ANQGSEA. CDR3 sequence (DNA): TGCAGCGGGGCCCGTAGCGCCCTCGGCGATGAGCAGTTCTTC. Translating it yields CSGARSALGDEQFF.

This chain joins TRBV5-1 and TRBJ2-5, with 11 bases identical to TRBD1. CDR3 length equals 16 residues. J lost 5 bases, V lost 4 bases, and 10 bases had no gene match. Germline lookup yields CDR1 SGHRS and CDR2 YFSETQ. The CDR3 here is CASSLSGQGAGETQYF. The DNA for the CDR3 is TGCGCCAGCAGCCTAAGCGGACAGGGGGCAGGGGAGACCCAGTACTTC.

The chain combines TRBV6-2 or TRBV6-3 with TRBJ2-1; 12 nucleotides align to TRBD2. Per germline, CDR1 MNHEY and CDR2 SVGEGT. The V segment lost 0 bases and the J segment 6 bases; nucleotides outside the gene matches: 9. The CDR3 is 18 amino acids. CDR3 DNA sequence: TGTGCCAGCAGTTACTCCCCTAGCGGGAGGGGTTTGGTCAATGAGCAGTTCTTC. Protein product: CASSYSPSGRGLVNEQFF.

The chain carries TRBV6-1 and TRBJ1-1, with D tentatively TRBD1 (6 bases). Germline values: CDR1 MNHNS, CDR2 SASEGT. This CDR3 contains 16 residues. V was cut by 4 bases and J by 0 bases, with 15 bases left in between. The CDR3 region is CASSGGTHRLNTEAFF. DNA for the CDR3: TGTGCCAGCAGTGGTGGGACACACCGTTTGAACACTGAAGCTTTCTTT.

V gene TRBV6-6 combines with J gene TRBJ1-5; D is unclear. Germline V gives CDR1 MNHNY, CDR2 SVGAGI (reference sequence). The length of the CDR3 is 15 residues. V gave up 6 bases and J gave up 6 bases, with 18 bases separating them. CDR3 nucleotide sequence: TGTGCCAGCAGCATCGGACCTTGGGGAGGTCAGCCCCAGCATTTT. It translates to CASSIGPWGGQPQHF.

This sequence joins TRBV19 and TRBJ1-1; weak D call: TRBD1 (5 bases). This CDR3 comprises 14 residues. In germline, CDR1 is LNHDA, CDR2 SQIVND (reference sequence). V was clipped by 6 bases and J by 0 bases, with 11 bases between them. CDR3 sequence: CASSQGFVNTEAFF. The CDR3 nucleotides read TGTGCCAGTAGCCAGGGCTTTGTGAACACTGAAGCTTTCTTT. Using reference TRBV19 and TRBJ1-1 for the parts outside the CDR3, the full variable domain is DGGITQSPKYLFRKEGQNVTLSCEQNLNHDAMYWYRQDPGQGLRLIYYSQIVNDFQKGDIAEGYSVSREKKESFPLTVTSAQKNPTAFYLCASSQGFVNTEAFFGQGTRLTVV.

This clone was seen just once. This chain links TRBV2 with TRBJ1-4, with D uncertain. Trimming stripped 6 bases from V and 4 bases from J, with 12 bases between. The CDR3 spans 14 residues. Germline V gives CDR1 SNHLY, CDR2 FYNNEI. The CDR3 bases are TGTGCCAGCAGAGTGGGGAGACTTAATGAAAAACTGTTTTTT. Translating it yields CASRVGRLNEKLFF.

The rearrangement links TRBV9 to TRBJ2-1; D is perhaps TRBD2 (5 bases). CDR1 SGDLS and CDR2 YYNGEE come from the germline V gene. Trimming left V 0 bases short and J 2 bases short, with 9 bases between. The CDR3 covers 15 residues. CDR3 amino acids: CASSVGQRPYNEQFF. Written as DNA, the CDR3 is TGTGCCAGCAGCGTAGGCCAGCGGCCCTACAATGAGCAGTTCTTC.

CDR3: CASSPLSSGRGNEQFF. CDR3 bases: TGTGCCAGCTCACCACTGTCTAGCGGGAGGGGGAATGAGCAGTTCTTC. The V and J genes are TRBV18 and TRBJ2-1; TRBD2 matches at 12 bases. Per germline, CDR1 KGHSH and CDR2 LQKENI. CDR3 size: 16 residues. J lost 7 bases, V lost 1 base, and 5 bases had no gene match.

For the CDR3, the DNA is TGCGCCAGCAGCCAAGCGGGGGATGGAAACATTCAGTACTTC. This translates into CASSQAGDGNIQYF. J is TRBJ2-4 and V is TRBV4-3, with D possibly TRBD2 on 6 matching bases. The CDR3 extends over 14 amino acids. The V gene's germline CDR1 is LGHNA and CDR2 YSLEER. The V gene lost 1 base and the J gene lost 6 bases, with 10 bases spanning the gap.

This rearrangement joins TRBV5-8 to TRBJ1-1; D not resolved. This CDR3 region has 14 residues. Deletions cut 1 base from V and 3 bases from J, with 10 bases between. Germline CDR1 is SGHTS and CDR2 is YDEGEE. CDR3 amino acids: CASSLRQVYTEAFF. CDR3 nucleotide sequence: TGTGCCAGCAGCTTGAGGCAGGTATACACTGAAGCTTTCTTT.

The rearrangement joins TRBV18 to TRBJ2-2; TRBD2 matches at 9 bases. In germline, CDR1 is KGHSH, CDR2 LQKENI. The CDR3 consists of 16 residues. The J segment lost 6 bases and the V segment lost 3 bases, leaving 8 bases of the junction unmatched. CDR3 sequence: CASSPRGGAVAGELFF. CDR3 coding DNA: TGTGCCAGCTCACCGCGCGGGGGGGCCGTCGCCGGGGAGCTGTTTTTT.

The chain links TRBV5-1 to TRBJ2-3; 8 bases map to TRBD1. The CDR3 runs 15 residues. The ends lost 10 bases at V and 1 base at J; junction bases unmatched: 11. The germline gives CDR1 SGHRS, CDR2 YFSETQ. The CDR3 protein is CAAHEQGARTDTQYF. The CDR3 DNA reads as TGCGCCGCCCACGAGCAGGGGGCCCGCACAGATACGCAGTATTTT.